A selection of T cell receptor beta chains follows, all from one sample in a study of T cells after yellow fever vaccination. TCRdb passed the 5' RACE reads through MiXCR, listing each CDR3 protein once. The sample yields approximately 250,000 distinct CDR3 sequences, approximately 3.8% seen once. Sample: PBMCs, taken 15 days after the yellow fever booster vaccination. These TCRs come from a man aged 18 to 29 who received the YFV17D yellow fever vaccine. Each CDR3 is given with its conserved first and last residue. The order of the fields is J gene, clone size, CDR3 length, D gene, V gene, CDR3 protein, CDR3 DNA. A D gene is named only where the DNA matches it firmly. A clone size is listed for some rows: how often the clone was seen (once, few, many), or a class if it is expanded.

>TRBJ2-2|few|14|.|TRBV19
CASSMADNTGELFF
TGTGCCAGTAGTATGGCAGATAACACCGGGGAGCTGTTTTTT
>TRBJ2-7|.|12|.|TRBV5-6
CASSGVRWEQYF
TGTGCCAGCAGCGGCGTCAGGTGGGAGCAGTACTTC
>TRBJ2-2|few|17|.|TRBV2
CASSERGSRTLTGELFF
TGTGCCAGCAGTGAAAGGGGCAGCCGAACCCTCACCGGGGAGCTGTTTTTT
>TRBJ1-2|many|14|.|TRBV5-1
CASSLGPGGYGYTF
TGCGCCAGCAGCTTGGGCCCCGGGGGCTATGGCTACACCTTC
>TRBJ2-7|many|13|TRBD2|TRBV18
CASSPTERGKQYF
TGTGCCAGCTCACCTACAGAGCGGGGAAAGCAGTACTTC
>TRBJ2-3|many|16|.|TRBV7-8
CASSPRLDSSTDTQYF
TGTGCCAGCAGCCCCCGATTGGACAGCTCCACAGATACGCAGTATTTT
>TRBJ1-3|many|14|.|TRBV19
CASGQSVSGNTIYF
TGTGCCAGCGGACAGAGCGTCTCTGGAAACACCATATATTTT
>TRBJ2-1|many|12|.|TRBV5-1
CASSLGDQGQFF
TGCGCCAGCAGTTTAGGGGATCAGGGGCAGTTCTTC
>TRBJ1-5|many|14|.|TRBV5-6
CASSFKGGNQPQHF
TGTGCCAGCAGCTTTAAAGGGGGTAATCAGCCCCAGCATTTT
>TRBJ1-2|many|11|.|TRBV6-2/TRBV6-3
CASSYGIGYTF
TGTGCCAGCAGTTATGGAATAGGCTACACCTTC
>TRBJ1-2|many|11|.|TRBV20-1
CSVGANYGYTF
TGCAGTGTCGGGGCCAACTATGGCTACACCTTC
>TRBJ1-1|many|13|.|TRBV5-1
CASSWAGAPEAFF
TGCGCCAGCAGCTGGGCGGGGGCGCCTGAAGCTTTCTTT
>TRBJ1-1|many|12|.|TRBV5-1
CASSSQGAEAFF
TGCGCCAGCAGCTCACAGGGTGCTGAAGCTTTCTTT
>TRBJ2-6|many|18|.|TRBV19
CASSLKPGRILGANVLTF
TGTGCCAGTAGTCTGAAGCCGGGACGGATACTCGGGGCCAACGTCCTGACTTTC
>TRBJ1-2|many|13|.|TRBV20-1
CSARSRGDYGYTF
TGCAGTGCTAGGAGTAGAGGAGACTATGGCTACACCTTC
>TRBJ2-7|many|13|.|TRBV11-2
CASSLASDYEQYF
TGTGCCAGCAGCTTAGCATCCGACTACGAGCAGTACTTC
>TRBJ2-6|few|18|TRBD1|TRBV7-8
CASSLTGRGRWGANVLTF
TGTGCCAGCAGCTTAACAGGCAGGGGGCGTTGGGGGGCCAACGTCCTGACTTTC
>TRBJ2-5|many|14|TRBD2|TRBV6-2/TRBV6-3
CASTILADQETQYF
TGTGCCAGCACCATACTAGCGGACCAAGAGACCCAGTACTTC
>TRBJ2-7|few|14|.|TRBV27
CASSSQGSRYEQYF
TGTGCCAGCAGTTCCCAGGGGTCTAGGTACGAGCAGTACTTC
>TRBJ2-3|many|16|TRBD1|TRBV24-1
CATSDPKGQGADTQYF
TGTGCCACCAGTGATCCCAAAGGACAGGGGGCAGATACGCAGTATTTT
>TRBJ1-2|many|13|TRBD1|TRBV5-1
CASSWTGGGGYTF
TGCGCCAGCAGCTGGACAGGGGGCGGCGGCTACACCTTC
>TRBJ1-5|many|13|.|TRBV15
CATSRRPYQPQHF
TGTGCCACCAGCAGAAGACCTTATCAGCCCCAGCATTTT
>TRBJ2-5|many|15|.|TRBV3-1
CASSQDPTDQETQYF
TGTGCCAGCAGCCAAGATCCGACGGACCAAGAGACCCAGTACTTC
>TRBJ1-4|many|14|TRBD1|TRBV6-6
CASSTPDRARKLFF
TGTGCCAGCAGTACCCCTGACAGGGCTAGAAAACTGTTTTTT
>TRBJ1-6|many|13|TRBD1|TRBV20-1
CSARQGARSPLHF
TGCAGTGCTAGACAGGGGGCTCGCTCACCCCTCCACTTT